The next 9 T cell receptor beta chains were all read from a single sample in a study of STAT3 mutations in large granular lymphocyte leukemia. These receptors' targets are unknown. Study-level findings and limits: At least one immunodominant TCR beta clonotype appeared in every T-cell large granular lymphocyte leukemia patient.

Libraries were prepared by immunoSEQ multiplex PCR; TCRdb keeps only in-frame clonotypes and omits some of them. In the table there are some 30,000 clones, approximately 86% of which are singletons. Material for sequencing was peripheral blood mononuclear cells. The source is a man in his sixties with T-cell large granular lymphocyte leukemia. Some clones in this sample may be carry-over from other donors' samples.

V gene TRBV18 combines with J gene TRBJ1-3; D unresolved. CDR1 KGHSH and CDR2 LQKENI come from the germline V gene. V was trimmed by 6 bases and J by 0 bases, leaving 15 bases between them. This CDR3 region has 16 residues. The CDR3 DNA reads TGTGCCAGCTCTTCCAACATCATTCCCTCTGGAAACACCATATATTTT. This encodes CASSSNIIPSGNTIYF.

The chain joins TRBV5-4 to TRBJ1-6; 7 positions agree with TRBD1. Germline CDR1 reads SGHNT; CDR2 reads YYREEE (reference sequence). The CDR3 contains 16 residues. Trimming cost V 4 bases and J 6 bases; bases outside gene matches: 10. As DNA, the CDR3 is TGTGCCAGCAGCACGCCCGTGACAGGGAGTAATTCACCCCTCCACTTT. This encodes CASSTPVTGSNSPLHF.

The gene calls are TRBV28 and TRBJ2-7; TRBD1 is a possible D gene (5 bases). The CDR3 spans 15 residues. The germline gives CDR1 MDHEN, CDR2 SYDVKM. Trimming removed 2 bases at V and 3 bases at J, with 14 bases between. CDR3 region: CASSLQWQGGYEQYF. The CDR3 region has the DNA TGTGCCAGCAGTTTACAGTGGCAGGGCGGCTACGAGCAGTACTTC.

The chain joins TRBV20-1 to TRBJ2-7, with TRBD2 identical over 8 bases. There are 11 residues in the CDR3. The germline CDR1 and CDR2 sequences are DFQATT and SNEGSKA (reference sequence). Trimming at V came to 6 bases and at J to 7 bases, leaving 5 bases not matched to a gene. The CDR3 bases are TGCAGTGCCAGACTAGCGCGGGAGCAGTACTTC. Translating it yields CSARLAREQYF.

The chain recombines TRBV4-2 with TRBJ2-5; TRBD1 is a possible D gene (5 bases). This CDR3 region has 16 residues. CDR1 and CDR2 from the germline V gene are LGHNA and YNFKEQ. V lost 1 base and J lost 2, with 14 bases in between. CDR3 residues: CASSQAAGSAQETQYF. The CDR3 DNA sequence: TGTGCCAGCAGCCAAGCCGCAGGGTCAGCTCAAGAGACCCAGTACTTC.

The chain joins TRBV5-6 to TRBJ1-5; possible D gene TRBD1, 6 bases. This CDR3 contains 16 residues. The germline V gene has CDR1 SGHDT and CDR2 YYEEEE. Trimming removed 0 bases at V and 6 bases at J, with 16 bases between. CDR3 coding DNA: TGTGCCAGCAGCTTGGGGTCCCCTTCAGGGGTTCAGCCCCAGCATTTT. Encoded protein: CASSLGSPSGVQPQHF.

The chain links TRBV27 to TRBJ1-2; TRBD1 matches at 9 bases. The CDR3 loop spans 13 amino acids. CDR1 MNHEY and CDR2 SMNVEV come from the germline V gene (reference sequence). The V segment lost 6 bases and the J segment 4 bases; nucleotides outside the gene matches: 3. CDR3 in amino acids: CASRSQGAYGYTF. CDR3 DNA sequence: TGTGCCAGCAGGTCACAGGGGGCCTATGGCTACACCTTC.

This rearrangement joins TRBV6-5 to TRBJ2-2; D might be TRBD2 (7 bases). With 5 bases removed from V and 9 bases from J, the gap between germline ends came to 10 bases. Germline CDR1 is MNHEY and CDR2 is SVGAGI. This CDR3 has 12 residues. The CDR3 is CASSRGARELFF. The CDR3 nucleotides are TGTGCCAGCAGTCGGGGGGCAAGGGAGCTGTTTTTT.

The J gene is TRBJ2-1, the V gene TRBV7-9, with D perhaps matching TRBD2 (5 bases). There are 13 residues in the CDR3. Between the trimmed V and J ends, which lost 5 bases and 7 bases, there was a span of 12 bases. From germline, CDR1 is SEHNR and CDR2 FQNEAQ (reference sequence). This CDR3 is CASSPPWENEQFF. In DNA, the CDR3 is TGTGCCAGCAGCCCCCCTTGGGAGAATGAGCAGTTCTTC.